This T cell receptor (beta chain) comes out of a study of CD8+CD57+ T cells in acquired aplastic anemia. Profiles of TCR beta VDJ and CDR3 were generated from a genomic DNA template. From the reads, TCRdb called clonotypes with MiXCR, one entry per CDR3 protein. The repertoire holds about 180,000 distinct CDR3 sequences, with 40% to 55% as singletons. In this sample, this clonotype turned up once. Losses at the gene ends were 5 bases for V and 0 bases for J; bases not matched to a gene: 11. Germline V gene data show CDR1 as SGHAT and CDR2 as FQNNGV. The CDR3 is made up of 18 amino acids. The receptor comes from a human donor in good health. The sequenced sample was sorted CD4+, CD8+, or CD8+CD57+ T cells (not recorded which) from PBMCs. This chain links TRBV11-2 with TRBJ2-2; 8 bases are shared with TRBD1. The chain's CDR3 is CASSLLPGTGPNTGELFF. In DNA form, the CDR3 reads TGTGCCAGCAGCCTGCTACCAGGGACAGGACCGAACACCGGGGAGCTGTTTTTT.